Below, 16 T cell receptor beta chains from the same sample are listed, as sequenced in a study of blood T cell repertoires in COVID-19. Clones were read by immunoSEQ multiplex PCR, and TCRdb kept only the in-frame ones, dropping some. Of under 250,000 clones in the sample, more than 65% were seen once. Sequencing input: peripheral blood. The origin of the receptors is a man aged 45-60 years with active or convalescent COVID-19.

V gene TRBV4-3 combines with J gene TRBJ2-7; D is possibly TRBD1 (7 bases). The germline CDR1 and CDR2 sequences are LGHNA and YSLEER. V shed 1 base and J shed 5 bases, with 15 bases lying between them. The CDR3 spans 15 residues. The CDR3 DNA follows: TGCGCCAGCAGCCAAGGTGGAGGGGGCTTTGACGAGCAGTACTTC. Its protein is CASSQGGGGFDEQYF.

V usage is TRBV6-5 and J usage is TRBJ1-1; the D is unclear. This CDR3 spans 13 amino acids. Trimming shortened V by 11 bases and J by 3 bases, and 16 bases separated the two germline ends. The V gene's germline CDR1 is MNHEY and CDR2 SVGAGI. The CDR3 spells CAGSGGPDTEAFF. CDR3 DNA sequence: TGTGCCGGTTCGGGAGGGCCGGACACTGAAGCTTTCTTT.

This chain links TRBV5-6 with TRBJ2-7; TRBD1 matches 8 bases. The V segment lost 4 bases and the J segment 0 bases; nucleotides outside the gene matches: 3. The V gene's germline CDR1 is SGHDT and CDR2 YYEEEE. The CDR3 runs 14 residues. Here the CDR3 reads CASSQTGVSYEQYF. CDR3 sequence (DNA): TGTGCCAGCAGCCAGACAGGGGTCTCCTACGAGCAGTACTTC. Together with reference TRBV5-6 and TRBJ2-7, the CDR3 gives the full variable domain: DAGVTQSPTHLIKTRGQQVTLRCSPKSGHDTVSWYQQALGQGPQFIFQYYEEEERQRGNFPDRFSGHQFPNYSSELNVNALLLGDSALYLCASSQTGVSYEQYFGPGTRLTVT.

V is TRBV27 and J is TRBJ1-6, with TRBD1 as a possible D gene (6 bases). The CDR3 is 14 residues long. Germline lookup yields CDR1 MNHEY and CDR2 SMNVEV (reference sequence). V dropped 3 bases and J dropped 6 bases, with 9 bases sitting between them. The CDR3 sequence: CASSFLQGNSPLHF. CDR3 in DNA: TGTGCCAGCAGTTTCCTACAGGGTAATTCACCCCTCCACTTT.

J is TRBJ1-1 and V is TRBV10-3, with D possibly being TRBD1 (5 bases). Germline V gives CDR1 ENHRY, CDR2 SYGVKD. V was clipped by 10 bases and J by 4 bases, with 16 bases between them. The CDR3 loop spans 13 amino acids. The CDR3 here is CATPFRGTTEAFF. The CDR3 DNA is TGTGCCACCCCCTTCCGGGGGACCACTGAAGCTTTCTTT.

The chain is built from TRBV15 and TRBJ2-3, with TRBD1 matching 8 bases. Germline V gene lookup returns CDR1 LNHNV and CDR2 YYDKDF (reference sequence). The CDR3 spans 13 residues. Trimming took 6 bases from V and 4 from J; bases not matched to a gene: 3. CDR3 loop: CATSKTGADTQYF. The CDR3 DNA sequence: TGTGCCACCAGTAAGACAGGGGCAGATACGCAGTATTTT.

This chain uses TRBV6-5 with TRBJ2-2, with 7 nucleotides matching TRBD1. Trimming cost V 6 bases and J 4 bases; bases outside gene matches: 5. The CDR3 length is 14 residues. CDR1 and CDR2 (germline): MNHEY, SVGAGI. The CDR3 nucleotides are TGTGCCAGCAGAACGACAGGGCGCACCGGGGAGCTGTTTTTT. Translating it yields CASRTTGRTGELFF.

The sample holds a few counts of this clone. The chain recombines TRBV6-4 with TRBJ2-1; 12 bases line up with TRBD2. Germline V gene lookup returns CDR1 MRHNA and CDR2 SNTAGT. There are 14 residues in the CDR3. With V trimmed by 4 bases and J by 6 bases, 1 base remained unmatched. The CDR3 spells CASSASGGANEQFF. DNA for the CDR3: TGTGCCAGCAGTGCTAGCGGGGGGGCCAATGAGCAGTTCTTC.

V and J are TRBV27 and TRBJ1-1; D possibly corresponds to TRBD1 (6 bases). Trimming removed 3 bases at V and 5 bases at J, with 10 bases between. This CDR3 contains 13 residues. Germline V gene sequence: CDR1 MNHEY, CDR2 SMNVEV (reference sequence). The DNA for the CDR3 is TGTGCCAGCAGTTTCCGGGACACTACTGAAGCTTTCTTT. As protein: CASSFRDTTEAFF.

DNA of the CDR3: TGTGCCAGCAGTGATGCAGGGGGAATAACTAACTATGGCTACACCTTC. Amino acid sequence: CASSDAGGITNYGYTF. This chain joins TRBV6-1 and TRBJ1-2; 7 positions match TRBD1. This CDR3 contains 16 residues. V lost 3 bases and J lost 0; bases outside the gene matches: 7. Germline V lookup: CDR1 MNHNS, CDR2 SASEGT.

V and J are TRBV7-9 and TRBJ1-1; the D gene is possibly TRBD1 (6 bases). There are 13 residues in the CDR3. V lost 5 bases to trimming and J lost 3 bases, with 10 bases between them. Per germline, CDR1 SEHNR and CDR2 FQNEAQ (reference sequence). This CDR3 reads CASSHAGDTEAFF. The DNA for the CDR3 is TGTGCCAGCAGCCATGCAGGGGACACTGAAGCTTTCTTT.

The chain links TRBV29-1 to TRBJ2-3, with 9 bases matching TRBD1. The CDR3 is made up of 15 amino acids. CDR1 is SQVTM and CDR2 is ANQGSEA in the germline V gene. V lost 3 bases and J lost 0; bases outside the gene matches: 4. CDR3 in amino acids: CSVEHGTGSTDTQYF. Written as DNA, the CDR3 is TGCAGCGTTGAGCACGGGACAGGGAGCACAGATACGCAGTATTTT.

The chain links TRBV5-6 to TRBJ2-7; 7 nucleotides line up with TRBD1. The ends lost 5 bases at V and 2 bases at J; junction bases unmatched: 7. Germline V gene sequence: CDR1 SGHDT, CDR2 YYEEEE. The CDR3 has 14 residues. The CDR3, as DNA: TGTGCCAGCAGACCCCCGGGACAGACCTACGAGCAGTACTTC. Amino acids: CASRPPGQTYEQYF.

CDR3 loop: CASSPGTENIQYF. The DNA of the CDR3 is TGTGCCAGCAGCCCCGGGACAGAAAACATTCAGTACTTC. The chain recombines TRBV28 with TRBJ2-4; TRBD1 matches 7 bases. J was trimmed by 5 bases and V by 6 bases; bases with no gene match: 4. Per the germline V gene, CDR1 is MDHEN and CDR2 is SYDVKM. The CDR3 totals 13 residues. Using reference TRBV28 and TRBJ2-4 for the parts outside the CDR3, the full variable domain is DVKVTQSSRYLVKRTGEKVFLECVQDMDHENMFWYRQDPGLGLRLIYFSYDVKMKEKGDIPEGYSVSREKKERFSLILESASTNQTSMYLCASSPGTENIQYFGAGTRLSVL.

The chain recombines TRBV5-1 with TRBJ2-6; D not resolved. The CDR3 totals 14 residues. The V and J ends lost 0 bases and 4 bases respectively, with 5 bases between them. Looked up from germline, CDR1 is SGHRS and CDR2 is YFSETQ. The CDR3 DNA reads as TGCGCCAGCAGCTTGGTGGCCGGGGCCAACGTCCTGACTTTC. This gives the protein CASSLVAGANVLTF.

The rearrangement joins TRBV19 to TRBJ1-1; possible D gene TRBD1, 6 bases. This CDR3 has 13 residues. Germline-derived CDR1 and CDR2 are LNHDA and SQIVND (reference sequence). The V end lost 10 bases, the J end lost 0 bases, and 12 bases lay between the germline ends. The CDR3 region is CATSEGVNTEAFF. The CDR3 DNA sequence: TGTGCCACCTCCGAGGGGGTGAACACTGAAGCTTTCTTT.